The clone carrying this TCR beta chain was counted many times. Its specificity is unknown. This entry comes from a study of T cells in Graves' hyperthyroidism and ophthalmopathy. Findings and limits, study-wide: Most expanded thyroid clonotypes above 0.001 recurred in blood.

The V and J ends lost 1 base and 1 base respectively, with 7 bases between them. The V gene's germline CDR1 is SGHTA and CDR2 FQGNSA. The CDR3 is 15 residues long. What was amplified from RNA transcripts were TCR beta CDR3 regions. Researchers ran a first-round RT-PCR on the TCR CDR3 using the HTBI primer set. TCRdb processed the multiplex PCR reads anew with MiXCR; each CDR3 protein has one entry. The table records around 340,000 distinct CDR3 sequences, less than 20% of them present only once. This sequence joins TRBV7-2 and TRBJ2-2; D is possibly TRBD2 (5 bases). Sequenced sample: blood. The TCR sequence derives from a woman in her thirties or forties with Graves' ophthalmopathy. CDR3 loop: CASSLGLQNTGELFF. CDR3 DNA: TGTGCCAGCAGCTTAGGACTACAGAACACCGGGGAGCTGTTTTTT.